This T cell receptor beta chain was profiled in a study of blood T cell repertoires in COVID-19 (dated by TCRdb to about 2020). About the full investigation: Samples from collaborators originated in the United States, Italy and Spain and spanned both the acute and convalescent phases of COVID-19. The material from the prospective study consisted of cDNA or gDNA derived from T cells, B-cell-depleted T cells, or PBMCs. Deeply sampled blood TCRbeta repertoires from subjects exposed to, actively infected with, or recovered from COVID-19 were included in the dataset. Where available, HLA class I and class II types were obtained from metadata supplied by the sample provider rather than from assay-based typing. Nearly every sample came with metadata listing a de-identified subject ID, COVID-19 status, age in years and sex. A freely available public database, intended as a resource for researchers studying the immune response to SARS-CoV-2, is where the repertoires were released. The samples were drawn from two sources: the first 160 participants of the ongoing ImmuneRACE study, and 1,000 to 1,500 subjects contributed by 6 global collaborators. Paper-wide results and their limitations: The amount of clinical and demographic metadata varied by source and participant and was provided uncurated.

In the germline V gene, CDR1 corresponds to MNHEY and CDR2 to SVGAGI. V is reduced by 9 bases and J by 13 bases, leaving a spacing of 24 bases between them. Spanning cysteine to phenylalanine, the CDR3 consists of 14 amino acids. Only the CDR3 DNA stays, 42 bases, in frame from base 1. Each collaborating institution followed its own protocols to collect whole blood in K2EDTA tubes. For TCRbeta analysis, collaborators shipped samples as frozen whole blood, isolated PBMCs, or DNA extracted from either of those sample types. Remarks on this clone: Its specific antigen is unknown. Base qualities are missing; no much larger clone stands one base away.

TCRbeta CDR3 regions were amplified from genomic DNA using the immunoSEQ Assay, a bias-controlled multiplex PCR. The published analysis was carried out like this. Within the assay, amplification of reference gene primers was used to estimate how many nucleated cells each sample contained. Sequence reads were collapsed and filtered to measure the absolute abundance of every unique TCRbeta CDR3 rearrangement. For each sample, productive Simpson clonality was calculated by taking the square root of Simpson's diversity index across productive rearrangements. TCRdb retrieved this table from immuneACCESS and kept in-frame rearrangements only. Not all clones are present; in checked studies, unresolved V genes account for under half, and no reason is known for the remainder. The V and J calls and clone size were taken over from that table, and D and trimming were inferred from the DNA. The sample includes more than 70,000 clones, with less than 95% observed a single time. Jointly, the top ten make up 5.1% of the sample.

The clonotype originates from a woman younger than 35 with acute or convalescent COVID-19. The rearranged chain carries TRBV6-5 and TRBJ1-4; the D gene is possibly TRBD1, with 5 bases matching. Specimen: peripheral blood. In nucleotide form, the sequence is TGTGCCAGTCCAGCTGGGACTAACTCTAGTACACTGTTTTTT. This translates into CASPAGTNSSTLFF.